The 27 T cell receptor beta chains reported below all come from one sample, sequenced in a study of OX40 agonist ivuxolimab in advanced cancers. Library prep was done by the immunoSEQ multiplex PCR assay. TCRdb provides this immuneACCESS table in a form limited to in-frame rearrangements. Some clones are lacking; in checked studies, under half of them reflect an unresolved V gene, and why the rest are absent is not known. Within this sample are tens of thousands of clones, with roughly nine tenths of them counted one time only. Roughly 4.5% of the sample comes from the top ten. The sequenced sample was CD4+ or CD8+ T cells sorted from blood, obtained in a trial of the OX40 agonist ivuxolimab. These receptors came from an adult with an advanced solid tumor such as melanoma, head and neck, liver or kidney cancer.

The V and J genes are TRBV5-1 and TRBJ1-2; TRBD1 aligns across 8 bases. V was pared by 3 bases and J by 8 bases, with 3 bases of the junction left unmatched. This CDR3 contains 12 residues. From germline, CDR1 is SGHRS and CDR2 YFSETQ. In DNA form, the CDR3 reads TGCGCCAGCAGCTCTGACAGGGGAGGCTACACCTTC. The encoded protein is CASSSDRGGYTF. Supplemented by reference TRBV5-1 and TRBJ1-2, the full variable domain reads KAGVTQTPRYLIKTRGQQVTLSCSPISGHRSVSWYQQTPGQGLQFLFEYFSETQRNKGNFPGRFSGRQFSNSRSEMNVSTLELGDSALYLCASSSDRGGYTFGSGTRLTVV.

CDR3 nucleotide sequence: TGTGCCAGCAGCGATCGGACAGGGGGCGAGACCCAGTACTTC. Residues: CASSDRTGGETQYF. The chain couples TRBV7-9 to TRBJ2-5, with 11 nucleotides matching TRBD1. Germline CDR1 reads SEHNR; CDR2 reads FQNEAQ (reference sequence). The trim removed 5 bases at V and 5 bases at J, leaving 4 bases unmatched. The CDR3 contains 14 residues.

The V call is TRBV5-1, the J call TRBJ1-4, with D possibly being TRBD1 (5 bases). The CDR3 loop spans 16 amino acids. Germline V lookup: CDR1 SGHRS, CDR2 YFSETQ. V shed 4 bases and J shed 0 bases, with 13 bases lying between them. The CDR3 DNA reads TGCGCCAGCAGCCGGGACGGAAGAGCAACTAATGAAAAACTGTTTTTT. This sequence encodes CASSRDGRATNEKLFF.

The V and J genes are TRBV18 and TRBJ1-1; 7 bases match TRBD1. CDR1 is KGHSH and CDR2 is LQKENI in the germline V gene. This CDR3 is built from 13 residues. With 5 bases clipped from V and 3 bases from J, the junction kept 3 bases outside the gene matches. The chain's CDR3 is CASSSTGDTEAFF. The CDR3 DNA reads TGTGCCAGCTCATCCACAGGGGACACTGAAGCTTTCTTT.

This chain connects TRBV2 to TRBJ2-2, with 11 bases fitting TRBD2. CDR3 length equals 15 residues. From germline, CDR1 is SNHLY and CDR2 FYNNEI. With V trimmed by 6 bases and J by 4 bases, 4 bases remained unmatched. CDR3 sequence reads: CASSELAGVTGELFF. Here the CDR3 DNA reads TGTGCCAGCAGCGAACTAGCGGGGGTCACCGGGGAGCTGTTTTTT.

The J gene is TRBJ1-5, the V gene TRBV9, with 7 nucleotides matching TRBD1. This CDR3 is built from 16 residues. The ends lost 0 bases at V and 6 bases at J; junction bases unmatched: 9. Germline lookup yields CDR1 SGDLS and CDR2 YYNGEE. The CDR3 nucleotides are TGTGCCAGCAGCGTAGGTGAGGGGGCTTGGGGTCAGCCCCAGCATTTT. This codes for CASSVGEGAWGQPQHF.

The V gene is TRBV5-1, the J gene TRBJ2-3; possible D gene TRBD2, 6 bases. The CDR3 length is 14 residues. CDR1 and CDR2 (germline): SGHRS, YFSETQ. V dropped 4 bases and J dropped 5 bases, with 14 bases sitting between them. CDR3 sequence: CASSPGNSGDTQYF. The CDR3 DNA follows: TGCGCCAGCAGCCCAGGGAATAGCGGAGATACGCAGTATTTT. The full variable domain, with the rest looked up from reference TRBV5-1 and TRBJ2-3, is KAGVTQTPRYLIKTRGQQVTLSCSPISGHRSVSWYQQTPGQGLQFLFEYFSETQRNKGNFPGRFSGRQFSNSRSEMNVSTLELGDSALYLCASSPGNSGDTQYFGPGTRLTVL.

This clone was counted only a few times. The genes are TRBV28 and TRBJ1-1; D not resolved. V was cut by 5 bases and J by 6 bases, with 19 bases left in between. CDR1 MDHEN and CDR2 SYDVKM come from the germline V gene. The CDR3 sequence is 15 residues long. In DNA, the CDR3 is TGTGCCAGCAGTCCCCCTCAGTTAGGGATCCCTGAAGCTTTCTTT. This encodes CASSPPQLGIPEAFF.

This chain joins TRBV9 and TRBJ2-1; D remains unclear. Trimming removed 0 bases at V and 6 bases at J, with 10 bases between. The CDR3 length is 14 residues. Germline V gene data show CDR1 as SGDLS and CDR2 as YYNGEE. Here the CDR3 DNA reads TGTGCCAGCAGCGTAGAGGGCAGTCTCAATGAGCAGTTCTTC. Residues: CASSVEGSLNEQFF. The full variable domain, completed using reference TRBV9 and TRBJ2-1, is DSGVTQTPKHLITATGQRVTLRCSPRSGDLSVYWYQQSLDQGLQFLIQYYNGEERAKGNILERFSAQQFPDLHSELNLSSLELGDSALYFCASSVEGSLNEQFFGPGTRLTVL.

This rearrangement joins TRBV7-3 to TRBJ2-1, with TRBD2 matching over 11 bases. CDR3 length: 15 residues. CDR1 SGHTA and CDR2 FQGTGA come from the germline V gene. With 1 base clipped from V and 6 bases from J, the junction kept 2 bases outside the gene matches. CDR3 amino acids: CASSLRLAGFNEQFF. In DNA form, the CDR3 reads TGTGCCAGCAGCTTAAGACTAGCGGGATTCAATGAGCAGTTCTTC.

V is TRBV30 and J is TRBJ2-6, with D perhaps TRBD1 (6 bases). Germline-derived CDR1 and CDR2 are GTSNPN and SVGIG (reference sequence). V gave up 4 bases and J gave up 2 bases, with 15 bases separating them. The CDR3 runs 16 residues. DNA of the CDR3: TGTGCCTGGACGAAGGGCCAGGGGACTGGGGCCAACGTCCTGACTTTC. It specifies CAWTKGQGTGANVLTF.

The chain has TRBV2 and TRBJ2-1, with 7 bases fitting TRBD1. Germline V gene data show CDR1 as SNHLY and CDR2 as FYNNEI. This CDR3 has 15 amino acids. With 7 bases clipped from V and 5 bases from J, the junction kept 11 bases outside the gene matches. CDR3: CASTPKGAGDNEQFF. In DNA, the CDR3 is TGTGCCAGCACCCCTAAGGGGGCGGGTGACAATGAGCAGTTCTTC.

V usage is TRBV21-1 and J usage is TRBJ1-5. TRBV21-1 is classified as a pseudogene. This CDR3 is 11 amino acids long. CDR3 nucleotide sequence: TGTGCCAGCAGCCCCAATCAGCCCCAGCATTTT. Translation gives CASSPNQPQHF.

This chain joins TRBV21-1 and TRBJ1-2. TRBV21-1 is a known pseudogene. The CDR3 sequence is 16 residues long. The CDR3, as DNA: TGTGCCAGCAGCAAAGTCTGGAACAGGGACTACTATGGCTACACCTTC. Encoded protein: CASSKVWNRDYYGYTF.

The rearrangement uses TRBV6-5 and TRBJ2-3; 9 bases are shared with TRBD1. The V gene's germline CDR1 is MNHEY and CDR2 SVGAGI. Losses at the gene ends were 1 base for V and 0 bases for J; bases not matched to a gene: 2. The CDR3 has 16 amino acids. The CDR3 sequence is CASSYLGQGSTDTQYF. CDR3 coding DNA: TGTGCCAGCAGTTACTTGGGACAGGGTAGCACAGATACGCAGTATTTT.

J is TRBJ1-1 and V is TRBV4-1; D is unresolved. V lost 1 base and J lost 4, with 13 bases in between. The CDR3 has 15 residues. Germline values: CDR1 MGHRA, CDR2 YSYEKL. CDR3 sequence (DNA): TGCGCCAGCAGCCAAGGAGGGCTAAGAACCACTGAAGCTTTCTTT. This translates into CASSQGGLRTTEAFF.

The chain has TRBV7-9 and TRBJ1-1; no clear D gene. Germline V gives CDR1 SEHNR, CDR2 FQNEAQ (reference sequence). Trimming took 3 bases from V and 0 from J, leaving 2 bases between them. The CDR3 consists of 12 residues. CDR3 sequence (DNA): TGTGCCAGCAGCTTCTTGAACACTGAAGCTTTCTTT. Amino acids: CASSFLNTEAFF. Looking up the rest from reference TRBV7-9 and TRBJ1-1 gives the full variable domain: DTGVSQNPRHKITKRGQNVTFRCDPISEHNRLYWYRQTLGQGPEFLTYFQNEAQLEKSRLLSDRFSAERPKGSFSTLEIQRTEQGDSAMYLCASSFLNTEAFFGQGTRLTVV.

This clone was detected only a few times. V usage is TRBV2 and J usage is TRBJ1-6; a possible D gene is TRBD1 (6 bases). Germline loops: CDR1 SNHLY, CDR2 FYNNEI. The CDR3 runs 14 residues. The V end was cut by 4 bases, the J end by 9 bases, with 13 bases between. As DNA, the CDR3 is TGTGCCAGCAGTGCCTTGCAAGGGGGTTCACCCCTCCACTTT. It is translated as CASSALQGGSPLHF.

This chain connects TRBV7-3 to TRBJ2-5; 7 nucleotides line up with TRBD2. The CDR3 has 15 amino acids. The germline gives CDR1 SGHTA, CDR2 FQGTGA. The ends lost 3 bases at V and 6 bases at J; junction bases unmatched: 10. The CDR3, as DNA: TGTGCCAGCAGCTTCCATCCGACTAGCATGCAGACCCAGTACTTC. It encodes CASSFHPTSMQTQYF.

This chain links TRBV4-1 with TRBJ1-1; D ambiguous. Germline CDR1 reads MGHRA; CDR2 reads YSYEKL. This CDR3 has 16 residues. V shed 1 base and J shed 0 bases, with 12 bases lying between them. The CDR3: CASSQGWERVNTEAFF. The CDR3 DNA sequence: TGCGCCAGCAGCCAAGGTTGGGAGAGAGTGAACACTGAAGCTTTCTTT.

The CDR3 nucleotides are TGTGCCAGCAGCCTATTAGCGGGACGGGGGAAGACCCAGTACTTC. Residues: CASSLLAGRGKTQYF. The V call is TRBV11-2, the J call TRBJ2-5, with 8 nucleotides matching TRBD2. The germline V gene has CDR1 SGHAT and CDR2 FQNNGV. The length of the CDR3 is 15 residues. The J segment lost 6 bases and the V segment lost 5 bases, leaving 11 bases of the junction unmatched. Together with reference TRBV11-2 and TRBJ2-5, the CDR3 gives the full variable domain: EAGVAQSPRYKIIEKRQSVAFWCNPISGHATLYWYQQILGQGPKLLIQFQNNGVVDDSQLPKDRFSAERLKGVDSTLKIQPAKLEDSAVYLCASSLLAGRGKTQYFGPGTRLLVL.

The gene calls are TRBV21-1 and TRBJ1-2. TRBV21-1 is noted as a pseudogene. The length of the CDR3 is 14 residues. The CDR3, as DNA: TGTGCCAGCAGCAAATTCGGCGAGGTCTATGGCTACACCTTC. The encoded protein is CASSKFGEVYGYTF.

The chain employs TRBV2 and TRBJ1-2, with D perhaps matching TRBD1 (6 bases). CDR3 size: 15 residues. Germline assignment: CDR1 SNHLY and CDR2 FYNNEI. V was pared by 8 bases and J by 3 bases, with 19 bases between. CDR3 in DNA: TGTGCCAGCTATAAGGGGGGGGGATATGACTATGGCTACACCTTC. This codes for CASYKGGGYDYGYTF. The variable domain in full, completed from reference TRBV2 and TRBJ1-2, reads EPEVTQTPSHQVTQMGQEVILRCVPISNHLYFYWYRQILGQKVEFLVSFYNNEISEKSEIFDDQFSVERPDGSNFTLKIRSTKLEDSAMYFCASYKGGGYDYGYTFGSGTRLTVV.

This clone has only one observation. The chain uses TRBV2 and TRBJ1-3; 7 nucleotides agree with TRBD1. Germline CDR1 reads SNHLY; CDR2 reads FYNNEI. V was clipped by 6 bases and J by 2 bases; unmatched bases: 7. CDR3 length: 15 amino acids. CDR3 amino acids: CASSQQGQPGNTIYF. CDR3 coding DNA: TGTGCCAGCAGCCAACAGGGACAGCCTGGAAACACCATATATTTT.

The chain has TRBV7-8 and TRBJ2-2; 9 positions match TRBD1. Germline-derived CDR1 and CDR2 are SGHVS and FQNEAQ. The trim removed 5 bases at V and 2 bases at J, leaving 6 bases unmatched. The CDR3 totals 16 residues. In nucleotides, the CDR3 is TGTGCCAGCAGCATCCGGGACAGGGCCAACACCGGGGAGCTGTTTTTT. It translates to CASSIRDRANTGELFF.

The sample holds one count of this clone. V gene TRBV2 combines with J gene TRBJ1-5; the D gene is possibly TRBD1 (5 bases). Germline V lookup: CDR1 SNHLY, CDR2 FYNNEI. The CDR3 runs to 13 residues. V lost 4 bases, J lost 1 base, and 5 bases lay in between. The CDR3 coding sequence is TGTGCCAGCAGTGGACAGAGCAATCAGCCCCAGCATTTT. This sequence encodes CASSGQSNQPQHF.

The V and J genes are TRBV6-5 and TRBJ2-3; 11 bases agree with TRBD2. V trimming: 4 bases; J trimming: 7 bases; junction bases outside the gene matches: 7. Germline CDR1 reads MNHEY; CDR2 reads SVGAGI. The CDR3 sequence is 15 residues long. This CDR3 reads CASSSILAGAHTQYF. The CDR3 DNA follows: TGTGCCAGCAGTTCCATACTAGCGGGAGCCCATACGCAGTATTTT.